A single sample gave rise to the 9 T cell receptor beta chains below, sequenced in a study of blood T cell repertoires in COVID-19. Here immunoSEQ multiplex PCR was the method, and the copy in TCRdb shows in-frame clones only, minus some. The table includes some 100,000 clones, around four fifths detected once. The specimen was peripheral blood. The receptor set was obtained from a woman aged 55-70 years with acute or convalescent COVID-19.

The rearrangement links TRBV23-1 to TRBJ1-3; D possibly corresponds to TRBD1 (6 bases). TRBV23-1 is an ORF, and what it does is uncertain. The CDR3 spans 16 residues. Trimming stripped 1 base from V and 2 bases from J, with 12 bases between. This CDR3 reads CASSQYKGGTGNTIYF. The CDR3 DNA follows: TGCGCCAGCAGTCAATATAAGGGGGGGACTGGAAACACCATATATTTT.

The rearrangement uses TRBV29-1 and TRBJ2-1, with TRBD2 as a possible D gene (6 bases). CDR1 and CDR2 from the germline V gene are SQVTM and ANQGSEA. With 6 bases removed from V and 12 bases from J, the gap between germline ends came to 15 bases. The length of the CDR3 is 11 residues. CDR3 sequence (DNA): TGCAGCGTCGGAGGGGCGGGAACGCAGTTCTTC. Amino acid sequence: CSVGGAGTQFF.

The rearrangement uses TRBV28 and TRBJ2-5, with 9 bases fitting TRBD1. The CDR3 has 14 amino acids. J lost 5 bases, V lost 5 bases, and 6 bases had no gene match. Germline CDR1 is MDHEN and CDR2 is SYDVKM. CDR3 DNA sequence: TGTGCCAGCAGTAACAGGGGGCGCGGGGAGACCCAGTACTTC. Encoded protein: CASSNRGRGETQYF.

In DNA, the CDR3 is TGTGCCTGGGGAGGGGTTGGAGGGTACGAGCAGTACTTC. The encoded protein is CAWGGVGGYEQYF. The chain combines TRBV30 with TRBJ2-7; weak D call: TRBD2 (6 bases). CDR1 and CDR2 (germline): GTSNPN, SVGIG (reference sequence). The CDR3 sequence is 13 residues long. V was trimmed by 5 bases and J by 4 bases, leaving 15 bases between them. The complete variable domain, with remaining parts taken from reference TRBV30 and TRBJ2-7, reads SQTIHQWPATLVQPVGSPLSLECTVEGTSNPNLYWYRQAAGRGLQLLFYSVGIGQISSEVPQNLSASRPQDRQFILSSKKLLLSDSGFYLCAWGGVGGYEQYFGPGTRLTVT.

The V call is TRBV30, the J call TRBJ2-3; 8 bases fit TRBD2. V was clipped by 0 bases and J by 5 bases; unmatched bases: 10. Germline CDR1 GTSNPN, CDR2 SVGIG (reference sequence). This CDR3 region has 16 residues. CDR3 DNA: TGTGCCTGGAGTGTGAGCGGGGGCCATGCGAAAGATACGCAGTATTTT. This gives the protein CAWSVSGGHAKDTQYF. The full variable domain, rest sourced from reference TRBV30 and TRBJ2-3, is SQTIHQWPATLVQPVGSPLSLECTVEGTSNPNLYWYRQAAGRGLQLLFYSVGIGQISSEVPQNLSASRPQDRQFILSSKKLLLSDSGFYLCAWSVSGGHAKDTQYFGPGTRLTVL.

The chain recombines TRBV20-1 with TRBJ2-3; 8 bases agree with TRBD2. The trim removed 6 bases at V and 1 base at J, leaving 6 bases unmatched. This CDR3 has 14 residues. The germline V gene encodes CDR1 DFQATT and CDR2 SNEGSKA (reference sequence). The DNA of the CDR3 is TGCAGTGCCAGTCAAGCGGGGGGCACAGATACGCAGTATTTT. This sequence encodes CSASQAGGTDTQYF.

This clone appeared a single time. V usage is TRBV5-1 and J usage is TRBJ2-5, with D perhaps TRBD2 (5 bases). V was shortened by 5 bases and J by 3 bases, with 8 bases between the two germline ends. The CDR3 runs 12 residues. From germline, CDR1 is SGHRS and CDR2 YFSETQ. The CDR3 sequence: CASRIGEETQYF. The CDR3 nucleotides are TGCGCCAGCAGAATCGGGGAAGAGACCCAGTACTTC.

The chain uses TRBV4-1 and TRBJ2-7; 13 bases fit TRBD2. V lost 5 bases and J lost 4; bases outside the gene matches: 8. CDR1 is MGHRA, CDR2 YSYEKL, per germline. This CDR3 spans 16 amino acids. The CDR3 DNA is TGCGCCAGCAGCGGGCGACTAGCGGGAGGTCAATACGAGCAGTACTTC. Amino acid sequence: CASSGRLAGGQYEQYF.

This chain connects TRBV7-9 to TRBJ2-7, with D uncertain. V dropped 2 bases and J dropped 2 bases, with 13 bases sitting between them. CDR3 size: 15 residues. CDR1 and CDR2 from the germline V gene are SEHNR and FQNEAQ (reference sequence). CDR3 coding DNA: TGTGCCAGCAGCTTATTCTCCCCAGAACCCTACGAGCAGTACTTC. It specifies CASSLFSPEPYEQYF.